A single sample is the source of the 28 T cell receptor beta chains below, sequenced in a study of low-dose radiotherapy and immunotherapy resistance in tumors. A constant-region primer paired with the V-primer adapter amplified TCRs over 20 PCR cycles. TCRdb passed the reads through MiXCR, listing each CDR3 protein once. The sample has approximately 52,000 distinct CDR3 sequences; approximately 31% are singletons. Time point reported: after trial treatment. Treatment reported: LDRT plus nivolumab, ipilimumab, low-dose cyclophosphamide and aspirin (RACIN trial). The source was PBMCs, collected after low-dose radiotherapy plus immunotherapy. Receptors originate from a male donor with rectosigmoid adenocarcinoma.

This clonotype was counted at least ten times. The rearrangement joins TRBV6-2 or TRBV6-3 to TRBJ1-3; D not resolved. The germline V and J ends were trimmed by 0 bases and 0 bases, with 6 bases remaining between them. CDR3 length equals 15 residues. The germline V gene encodes CDR1 MNHEY and CDR2 SVGEGT. For the CDR3, the DNA is TGTGCCAGCAGTTACTCGCCAGACTCTGGAAACACCATATATTTT. Translated: CASSYSPDSGNTIYF.

In its sample, this clonotype was seen many times. CDR3 DNA: TGCGCCAGCAGCCAAGCAATCCTCGGGACAGTCCGCTCAGAGCAGTACTTC. It codes for CASSQAILGTVRSEQYF. V gene TRBV4-1 combines with J gene TRBJ2-7; 7 nucleotides line up with TRBD1. The V and J ends lost 1 base and 7 bases, in that order; junction bases with no gene match: 16. The CDR3 loop spans 17 amino acids. Germline V gene data show CDR1 as MGHRA and CDR2 as YSYEKL.

J is TRBJ2-1 and V is TRBV28, with 7 nucleotides matching TRBD1. With V trimmed by 6 bases and J by 3 bases, 11 bases remained unmatched. The CDR3 runs 16 residues. Germline values: CDR1 MDHEN, CDR2 SYDVKM. Here the CDR3 DNA reads TGTGCCAGCAGCACACCCGGGACAGACAACTACAATGAGCAGTTCTTC. It translates to CASSTPGTDNYNEQFF.

This clonotype was recorded many times. The rearrangement links TRBV27 to TRBJ2-4; TRBD2 matches 11 bases. From germline, CDR1 is MNHEY and CDR2 SMNVEV (reference sequence). Trimming at V came to 4 bases and at J to 6 bases, leaving 2 bases not matched to a gene. The CDR3 length is 14 residues. DNA for the CDR3: TGTGCCAGCAGTTCCGGACTAGCGGGAAACATTCAGTACTTC. The encoded protein is CASSSGLAGNIQYF.

Turning to this clonotype: A read error may explain this, as a much larger clone is one base away. The conserved phenylalanine or tryptophan normally closing the CDR3 is absent here, so this likely arose from a read error. The V gene is TRBV20-1, the J gene TRBJ2-2; the D is unclear. The germline V gene has CDR1 DFQATT and CDR2 SNEGSKA (reference sequence). The CDR3 contains 12 residues. Trimming took off 7 bases at V and 8 bases at J, with 14 bases between the two ends. The CDR3 region is CSGEVGSGELFI. In DNA form, the CDR3 reads TGCAGTGGCGAGGTGGGGTCAGGGGAGCTGTTTATT.

This clonotype was recorded many times. The chain joins TRBV4-1 to TRBJ2-6, with unresolved D. This CDR3 has 15 amino acids. With 0 bases removed from V and 4 bases from J, the gap between germline ends came to 7 bases. The germline CDR1 and CDR2 sequences are MGHRA and YSYEKL. The CDR3 loop is CASSQEQSGANVLTF. The CDR3 bases are TGCGCCAGCAGCCAAGAACAATCCGGGGCCAACGTCCTGACTTTC.

The V gene is TRBV10-3, the J gene TRBJ1-5, with D possibly being TRBD1 (6 bases). The CDR3 runs to 15 residues. The germline V gene encodes CDR1 ENHRY and CDR2 SYGVKD. V lost 4 bases, J lost 3 bases, and 13 bases lay in between. CDR3 DNA: TGTGCCATCAGTGTAGGAGGGGGGGACAATCAGCCCCAGCATTTT. Translating gives CAISVGGGDNQPQHF.

The V and J genes are TRBV27 and TRBJ2-7, with D perhaps TRBD2 (5 bases). This CDR3 comprises 16 residues. The germline V and J ends were trimmed by 3 bases and 0 bases, with 15 bases remaining between them. Looked up from germline, CDR1 is MNHEY and CDR2 is SMNVEV (reference sequence). CDR3 sequence reads: CASSFTRFSSSYEQYF. The CDR3 DNA reads as TGTGCCAGCAGTTTTACTAGATTCTCTAGCTCCTACGAGCAGTACTTC.

The sample holds many counts of this clonotype. The CDR3, as DNA: TGCAGTGCTGGGACAGGGAACACTTACGAGCAGTACTTC. Translated: CSAGTGNTYEQYF. The chain has TRBV20-1 and TRBJ2-7; 9 positions match TRBD1. Germline V CDR1 and CDR2: DFQATT, SNEGSKA (reference sequence). CDR3 length: 13 amino acids. Trimming removed 5 bases from V and 4 bases from J; junction bases left unmatched: 6.

Ten or more counts support this clonotype. V is TRBV13 and J is TRBJ1-1; D is undetermined. CDR1 is PRHDT and CDR2 is FYEKMQ in the germline V gene (reference sequence). This CDR3 region has 13 residues. V lost 5 bases, J lost 7 bases, and 14 bases lay in between. The CDR3 sequence: CASSVREFSEAFF. In DNA form, the CDR3 reads TGTGCCAGCAGCGTACGGGAATTCAGTGAAGCTTTCTTT.

The chain joins TRBV28 to TRBJ2-4, with 12 bases lining up with TRBD2. Germline V gene lookup returns CDR1 MDHEN and CDR2 SYDVKM. V was pared by 3 bases and J by 7 bases, with 1 base of the junction left unmatched. CDR3 length: 14 amino acids. The CDR3 DNA is TGTGCCAGCAGTTTCCTAGCGGGAGGGAACATTCAGTACTTC. Its translation: CASSFLAGGNIQYF. The full variable domain, with the rest looked up from reference TRBV28 and TRBJ2-4, is DVKVTQSSRYLVKRTGEKVFLECVQDMDHENMFWYRQDPGLGLRLIYFSYDVKMKEKGDIPEGYSVSREKKERFSLILESASTNQTSMYLCASSFLAGGNIQYFGAGTRLSVL.

This clonotype was seen at least ten times. The chain joins TRBV6-5 to TRBJ1-6; D is possibly TRBD1 (5 bases). CDR1 is MNHEY and CDR2 is SVGAGI in the germline V gene. This CDR3 is 12 amino acids long. Trimming took off 5 bases at V and 11 bases at J, with 10 bases between the two ends. The CDR3 DNA reads TGTGCCAGCAGTGCCCTGACAGCACCCCTCCACTTT. It translates to CASSALTAPLHF.

This clonotype was seen at least ten times. This chain uses TRBV15 with TRBJ2-1, with D possibly TRBD1 on 5 matching bases. Per the germline V gene, CDR1 is LNHNV and CDR2 is YYDKDF (reference sequence). Trimming took 3 bases from V and 0 from J, leaving 9 bases between them. The CDR3 contains 15 residues. The CDR3 region is CATSRRQSSYNEQFF. The CDR3 DNA reads as TGTGCCACCAGCAGGAGACAGAGCTCCTACAATGAGCAGTTCTTC.

The chain employs TRBV29-1 and TRBJ2-3, with D uncertain. Trimming stripped 3 bases from V and 3 bases from J, with 13 bases between. This CDR3 has 14 amino acids. Germline V gene lookup returns CDR1 SQVTM and CDR2 ANQGSEA. The DNA for the CDR3 is TGCAGCGTTGAGGGCCCCGGGCGGACAGATACGCAGTATTTT. It specifies CSVEGPGRTDTQYF.

This sequence joins TRBV7-9 and TRBJ1-1; possible D gene TRBD1, 5 bases. Per germline, CDR1 SEHNR and CDR2 FQNEAQ (reference sequence). There are 16 residues in the CDR3. Trimming took off 2 bases at V and 4 bases at J, with 17 bases between the two ends. The CDR3 coding sequence is TGTGCCAGCAGCTTAACACGCCCCGGCAGGGTCACTGAAGCTTTCTTT. Protein: CASSLTRPGRVTEAFF. Full variable domain (remainder filled in from reference TRBV7-9 and TRBJ1-1): DTGVSQNPRHKITKRGQNVTFRCDPISEHNRLYWYRQTLGQGPEFLTYFQNEAQLEKSRLLSDRFSAERPKGSFSTLEIQRTEQGDSAMYLCASSLTRPGRVTEAFFGQGTRLTVV.

By share, this clonotype counts as medium-sized (0.01 to 0.1%). The V call is TRBV28, the J call TRBJ1-1; no reliable D call. V lost 5 bases and J 10 bases, leaving 14 bases between the germline ends. The CDR3 runs 12 residues. Germline lookup yields CDR1 MDHEN and CDR2 SYDVKM. CDR3 sequence: CASSAAQLRAFF. As DNA, the CDR3 is TGTGCCAGCAGTGCGGCACAGCTAAGAGCTTTCTTT.

The rearrangement links TRBV5-4 to TRBJ2-7; 7 bases agree with TRBD2. Germline CDR1 SGHNT, CDR2 YYREEE (reference sequence). The CDR3 is 16 residues long. V lost 4 bases and J lost 5; bases outside the gene matches: 15. CDR3 DNA: TGTGCCAGCAGCCCACAGACTTTCGGGGGGAGCGACGAGCAGTACTTC. Translated, it gives CASSPQTFGGSDEQYF.

This clonotype was seen only a few times. CDR3 residues: CASSHTGGSWAFF. Written as DNA, the CDR3 is TGTGCCAGCAGTCATACAGGGGGGAGTTGGGCTTTCTTT. This chain uses TRBV12-3 or TRBV12-4 with TRBJ1-1; 8 nucleotides agree with TRBD1. V lost 5 bases to trimming and J lost 11 bases; unmatched junction nucleotides: 10. The CDR3 loop spans 13 amino acids.

This clonotype showed up many times. The chain carries TRBV27 and TRBJ2-5; D is undetermined. The germline V gene encodes CDR1 MNHEY and CDR2 SMNVEV (reference sequence). V shed 7 bases and J shed 9 bases, with 12 bases lying between them. This CDR3 comprises 11 residues. DNA for the CDR3: TGTGCCAGCATTAAGCTTGATTCCCAGTACTTC. Its translation is CASIKLDSQYF.

The sample holds a few counts of this clonotype. A junction end diverges from the germline sequence, so it may reflect a read error. The rearrangement joins TRBV2 to TRBJ2-5; the match to TRBD2 covers 10 bases. CDR3 size: 12 residues. CDR1 and CDR2 (germline): SNHLY, FYNNEI. CDR3 bases: TGTGCCAGCAAGGCTAGCGGGGGCCCCTTTGGTTTC. Protein: CASKASGGPFGF. Together with reference TRBV2 and TRBJ2-5, the CDR3 gives the full variable domain: EPEVTQTPSHQVTQMGQEVILRCVPISNHLYFYWYRQILGQKVEFLVSFYNNEISEKSEIFDDQFSVERPDGSNFTLKIRSTKLEDSAMYFCASKASGGPFGFGPGTRLLVL.

The rearrangement links TRBV11-2 to TRBJ2-3; D is uncertain. V lost 5 bases and J 4 bases, leaving 7 bases between the germline ends. The CDR3 has 12 residues. The germline gives CDR1 SGHAT, CDR2 FQNNGV. The chain's CDR3 is CASSVVADTQYF. The CDR3 DNA reads TGTGCCAGCAGCGTCGTAGCAGATACGCAGTATTTT.

The chain is built from TRBV11-2 and TRBJ2-7; D may be TRBD2 (6 bases). The ends were cut back, 1 base at V and 0 bases at J, with 16 bases in the middle. Germline CDR1 SGHAT, CDR2 FQNNGV. The CDR3 covers 17 residues. DNA for the CDR3: TGTGCCAGCAGCTTAGGGACCGCCGGGACTTTCTCCTACGAGCAGTACTTC. Translating it yields CASSLGTAGTFSYEQYF.

This rearrangement joins TRBV11-1 to TRBJ2-1; D uncertain. CDR1 is SGHAT, CDR2 FQDESV, per germline (reference sequence). Trimming took 2 bases from V and 4 from J, leaving 6 bases between them. This CDR3 has 13 residues. CDR3 DNA: TGTGCCAGCAGCTTAAATGAATACAATGAGCAGTTCTTC. It yields the protein CASSLNEYNEQFF.

This sequence joins TRBV5-1 and TRBJ2-3; 8 nucleotides match TRBD2. From germline, CDR1 is SGHRS and CDR2 YFSETQ. The CDR3 is 15 residues long. V was pared by 2 bases and J by 5 bases, with 7 bases of the junction left unmatched. The CDR3 nucleotides are TGCGCCAGCAGCTTAGCCCGGGAGGGGAGAGATACGCAGTATTTT. It encodes CASSLAREGRDTQYF.

In this sample, this clonotype turned up many times. The chain links TRBV5-1 to TRBJ2-1; 8 bases align to TRBD1. J gave up 10 bases and V 5 bases, and 11 bases lay outside the gene matches. Germline V gene sequence: CDR1 SGHRS, CDR2 YFSETQ. The CDR3 is made up of 14 amino acids. CDR3 nucleotide sequence: TGCGCCAGCAGACTCCTGGACAGGGCTCGGGAGCAGTTCTTC. This gives the protein CASRLLDRAREQFF. Full variable domain (outside the CDR3, taken from reference TRBV5-1 and TRBJ2-1): KAGVTQTPRYLIKTRGQQVTLSCSPISGHRSVSWYQQTPGQGLQFLFEYFSETQRNKGNFPGRFSGRQFSNSRSEMNVSTLELGDSALYLCASRLLDRAREQFFGPGTRLTVL.

This sequence joins TRBV4-1 and TRBJ2-1, with a possible D match to TRBD2 (6 bases). This CDR3 has 15 amino acids. Trimming removed 1 base at V and 6 bases at J, with 13 bases between. Looked up from germline, CDR1 is MGHRA and CDR2 is YSYEKL. This CDR3 is CASSQGGDGINEQFF. The CDR3 coding sequence is TGCGCCAGCAGCCAAGGGGGGGACGGAATCAATGAGCAGTTCTTC.

This clonotype was counted a few times. The genes are TRBV12-3 or TRBV12-4 and TRBJ1-5; D possibly corresponds to TRBD1 (5 bases). There are 15 residues in the CDR3. V lost 5 bases and J 4 bases, leaving 15 bases between the germline ends. The CDR3 coding sequence is TGTGCCAGCAGTCTGGGGGGAAACCTTAATCAGCCCCAGCATTTT. Translation: CASSLGGNLNQPQHF.

This sequence joins TRBV28 and TRBJ1-2, with D maybe TRBD1 (5 bases). This CDR3 comprises 16 residues. The germline CDR1 and CDR2 sequences are MDHEN and SYDVKM. V gave up 4 bases and J gave up 4 bases, with 19 bases separating them. CDR3 sequence: CASSYGTPALGYGYTF. The CDR3 region has the DNA TGTGCCAGCAGTTACGGGACCCCCGCCCTAGGCTATGGCTACACCTTC.